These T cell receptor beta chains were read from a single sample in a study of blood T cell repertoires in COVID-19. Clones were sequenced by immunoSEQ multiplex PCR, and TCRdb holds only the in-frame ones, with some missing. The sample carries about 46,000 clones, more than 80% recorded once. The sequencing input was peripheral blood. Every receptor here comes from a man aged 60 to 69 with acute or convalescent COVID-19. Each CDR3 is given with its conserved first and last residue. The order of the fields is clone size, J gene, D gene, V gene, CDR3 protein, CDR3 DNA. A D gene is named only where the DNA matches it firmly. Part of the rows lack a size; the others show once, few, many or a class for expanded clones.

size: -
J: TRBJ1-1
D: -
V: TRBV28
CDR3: CASSLGAEKAFF
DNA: TGTGCCAGCAGTTTGGGGGCCGAGAAAGCTTTCTTT

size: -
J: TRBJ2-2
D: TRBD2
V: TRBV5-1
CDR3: CASSFGGARTGELFF
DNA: TGCGCCAGCAGCTTCGGGGGGGCGCGCACCGGGGAGCTGTTTTTT

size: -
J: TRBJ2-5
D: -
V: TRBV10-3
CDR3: CAISLSRQETQYF
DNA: TGTGCCATCAGCCTATCCCGCCAAGAGACCCAGTACTTC

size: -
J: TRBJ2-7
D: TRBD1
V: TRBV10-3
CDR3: CAIQGTGISYEQYF
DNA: TGTGCCATCCAAGGGACAGGGATCTCCTACGAGCAGTACTTC

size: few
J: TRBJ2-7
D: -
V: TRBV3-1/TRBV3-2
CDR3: CASSQEEERAPYEQYF
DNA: TGTGCCAGCAGCCAAGAGGAGGAAAGGGCTCCCTACGAGCAGTACTTC

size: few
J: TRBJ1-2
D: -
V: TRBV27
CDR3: CASSFSRAGNYGYTF
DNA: TGTGCCAGCAGTTTTTCCAGGGCAGGGAACTATGGCTACACCTTC

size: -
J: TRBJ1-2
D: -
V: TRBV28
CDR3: CASSRLRQLGDYGYTF
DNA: TGTGCCAGCAGCCGGCTTAGACAGCTAGGGGACTATGGCTACACCTTC

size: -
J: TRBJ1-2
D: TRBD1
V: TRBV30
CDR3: CAWRGTGKNYGYTF
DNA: TGTGCCTGGAGAGGGACAGGGAAAAACTATGGCTACACCTTC

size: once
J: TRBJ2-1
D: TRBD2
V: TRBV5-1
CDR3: CASTTIAGAPYNEQFF
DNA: TGCGCCAGCACCACCATAGCGGGAGCCCCCTACAATGAGCAGTTCTTC

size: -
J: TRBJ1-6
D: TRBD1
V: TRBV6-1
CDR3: CASSEGTGVRALHF
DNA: TGTGCCAGCAGTGAGGGGACAGGAGTTAGGGCCCTCCACTTT

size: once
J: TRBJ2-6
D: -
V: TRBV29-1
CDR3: CSVKGSSGANVLTF
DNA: TGCAGCGTTAAGGGGTCCTCTGGGGCCAACGTCCTGACTTTC

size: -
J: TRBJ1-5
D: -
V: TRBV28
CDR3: CASNEFRLGWEPQHF
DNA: TGTGCCAGCAATGAGTTTCGGTTGGGCTGGGAGCCCCAGCATTTT

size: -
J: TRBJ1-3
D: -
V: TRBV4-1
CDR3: CASSQERPTISGNTIYF
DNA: TGCGCCAGCAGCCAAGAGCGGCCCACTATCTCTGGAAACACCATATATTTT

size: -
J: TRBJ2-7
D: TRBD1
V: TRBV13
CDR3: CASSLGLQGREQYF
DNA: TGTGCCAGCAGCTTAGGCCTACAGGGGCGCGAGCAGTACTTC

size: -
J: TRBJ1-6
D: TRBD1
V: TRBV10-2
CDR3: CASNLGQGSSPLHF
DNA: TGCGCCAGCAATTTAGGACAGGGTTCTTCACCCCTCCACTTT

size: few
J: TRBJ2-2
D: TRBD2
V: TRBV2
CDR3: CASSLSGGRTGELFF
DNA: TGTGCCAGCAGCCTCAGCGGGGGGCGGACCGGGGAGCTGTTTTTT

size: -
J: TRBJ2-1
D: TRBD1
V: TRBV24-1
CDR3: CATSDLTGGVKNEQFF
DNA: TGTGCCACCAGTGACTTGACAGGGGGCGTGAAGAATGAGCAGTTCTTC

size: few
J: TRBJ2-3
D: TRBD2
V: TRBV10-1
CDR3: CASSQGTSGSGTKQYF
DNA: TGCGCCAGCAGCCAGGGGACTAGCGGGAGCGGGACGAAGCAGTATTTT

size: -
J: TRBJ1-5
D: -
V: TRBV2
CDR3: CASSGLGRGNQPQHF
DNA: TGTGCCAGCAGTGGTCTTGGTAGGGGGAATCAGCCCCAGCATTTT

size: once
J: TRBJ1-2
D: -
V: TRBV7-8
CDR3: CASSLGSSANYGYTF
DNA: TGTGCCAGCAGCTTAGGGAGTTCAGCTAACTATGGCTACACCTTC

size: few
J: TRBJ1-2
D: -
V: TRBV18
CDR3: CASSPGGLYYTF
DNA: TGTGCCAGCTCACCGGGGGGGTTGTACTACACCTTC

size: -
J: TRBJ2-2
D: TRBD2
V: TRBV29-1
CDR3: CSVEDDNGTSGRGNTGELFF
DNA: TGCAGCGTTGAAGATGACAACGGGACTAGCGGGAGAGGGAACACCGGGGAGCTGTTTTTT

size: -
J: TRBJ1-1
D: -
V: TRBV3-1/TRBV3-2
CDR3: CASSLTGEGTEAFF
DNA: TGTGCCAGCAGCCTTACGGGAGAAGGCACTGAAGCTTTCTTT

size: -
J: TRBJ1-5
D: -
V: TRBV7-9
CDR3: CASSPMGLNQPQHF
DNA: TGTGCCAGCAGCCCTATGGGCCTAAATCAGCCCCAGCATTTT

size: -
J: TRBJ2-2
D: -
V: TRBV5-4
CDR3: CASSWIGAGDGELFF
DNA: TGTGCCAGCAGCTGGATAGGGGCAGGGGACGGGGAGCTGTTTTTT

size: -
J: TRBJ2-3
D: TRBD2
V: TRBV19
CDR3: CASSALARRETDTQYF
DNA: TGTGCCAGTAGTGCCCTAGCTAGGCGGGAGACAGATACGCAGTATTTT

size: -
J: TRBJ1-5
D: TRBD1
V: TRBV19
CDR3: CASRTGDYSNQPQHF
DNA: TGTGCCAGTCGGACAGGGGATTATAGCAATCAGCCCCAGCATTTT

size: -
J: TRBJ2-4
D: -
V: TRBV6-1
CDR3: CASSEQQGNIQYF
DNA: TGTGCCAGCAGTGAACAACAGGGCAACATTCAGTACTTC